Below are 4 T cell receptor beta chains sequenced from a single sample in a study of blood T cell repertoires in COVID-19. Clones were sequenced by immunoSEQ multiplex PCR, and TCRdb holds only the in-frame ones, with some missing. The repertoire holds 70,000 to 90,000 clones, with over 65% as singletons. Sequencing used peripheral blood. All receptors derive from a human donor in a cohort sampled during active COVID-19.

This clone appeared a few times. This chain joins TRBV6-6 and TRBJ2-2; possible D gene TRBD2, 7 bases. This CDR3 contains 14 residues. Trimming stripped 6 bases from V and 3 bases from J, with 11 bases between. The germline gives CDR1 MNHNY, CDR2 SVGAGI (reference sequence). The CDR3 region has the DNA TGTGCCAGCAGAGGAGGGGGGGACACCGGGGAGCTGTTTTTT. It yields the protein CASRGGGDTGELFF.

CDR3 coding DNA: TGTGCCACCAGCACTAACCCCTACGAGCAGTACTTC. Translating it yields CATSTNPYEQYF. The chain couples TRBV15 to TRBJ2-7; no firm D call. The CDR3 contains 12 residues. Germline V gene data show CDR1 as LNHNV and CDR2 as YYDKDF (reference sequence). Trimming stripped 4 bases from V and 2 bases from J, with 6 bases between.

V usage is TRBV24-1 and J usage is TRBJ2-3; D might be TRBD1 (5 bases). The CDR3 totals 15 residues. V gave up 3 bases and J gave up 5 bases, with 14 bases separating them. Germline V gives CDR1 KGHDR, CDR2 SFDVKD. The CDR3 reads CATSDRMTTGDTQYF. The CDR3, as DNA: TGTGCCACCAGTGATCGCATGACAACAGGAGATACGCAGTATTTT.

J is TRBJ2-1 and V is TRBV11-2; unclear D gene. V was trimmed by 1 base and J by 6 bases, leaving 10 bases between them. Germline CDR1 reads SGHAT; CDR2 reads FQNNGV. This CDR3 is 14 amino acids long. CDR3 residues: CASSLAGFTNEQFF. The CDR3 DNA is TGTGCCAGCAGCTTAGCAGGCTTCACCAATGAGCAGTTCTTC.